Listed below are T cell receptor beta chains from one sample, sequenced in a study of Tregs in tolerant kidney transplant recipients. Sequenced by immunoSEQ multiplex PCR; TCRdb stores in-frame clones only, minus some. In the table there are tens of thousands of clones, around nine tenths of which are singletons. Sequencing was carried out using CD8+ T cells from blood. All receptors come from a human donor in good health. CDR3s include the opening cysteine and the closing phenylalanine or tryptophan. Each record gives: D gene, J gene, V gene, clone size, CDR3 DNA, CDR3 protein. A D gene is named only where the DNA matches it firmly. Expanded clones are given a class, and other clones once, few, many or no size at all.

d_gene: -; j_gene: TRBJ2-7; v_gene: TRBV27; abundance: -; CDR3nt: TGTGCCAGCAGTTTCCTCATTACACCCTACGAGCAGTACTTC; CDR3aa: CASSFLITPYEQYF
d_gene: -; j_gene: TRBJ2-7; v_gene: TRBV2; abundance: -; CDR3nt: TGTGCCAGCTTGGCCCCCGGGACGGCAGGCTACGAGCAGTACTTC; CDR3aa: CASLAPGTAGYEQYF
d_gene: -; j_gene: TRBJ1-1; v_gene: TRBV7-8; abundance: once; CDR3nt: TGTGCCAGCGGGACCTTGAACACTGAAGCTTTCTTT; CDR3aa: CASGTLNTEAFF
d_gene: TRBD2; j_gene: TRBJ2-3; v_gene: TRBV5-1; abundance: -; CDR3nt: TGCGCCAGCAGCTTGGTCGCGGGGGGATTAGCCGCTTCCACAGATACGCAGTATTTT; CDR3aa: CASSLVAGGLAASTDTQYF
d_gene: -; j_gene: TRBJ1-1; v_gene: TRBV29-1; abundance: -; CDR3nt: TGCAGCGTTGGGGGGGAGAACACTGAAGCTTTCTTT; CDR3aa: CSVGGENTEAFF
d_gene: TRBD1; j_gene: TRBJ2-7; v_gene: TRBV19; abundance: -; CDR3nt: TGTGCCAGTAGTATTGCCGACAGGGGGCTGGGGGAGCAGTACTTC; CDR3aa: CASSIADRGLGEQYF
d_gene: -; j_gene: TRBJ2-2; v_gene: TRBV10-2; abundance: -; CDR3nt: TGCGCCAGCAGTGAGCCCACTAGCGGGGAGCTGTTTTTT; CDR3aa: CASSEPTSGELFF
d_gene: -; j_gene: TRBJ1-3; v_gene: TRBV18; abundance: -; CDR3nt: TGTGCCAGCTCACCGACTGGGCCTGGAAACACCATATATTTT; CDR3aa: CASSPTGPGNTIYF
d_gene: -; j_gene: TRBJ1-2; v_gene: TRBV29-1; abundance: -; CDR3nt: TGCAGCGTTGGGGAGACTAACTATGGCTACACCTTC; CDR3aa: CSVGETNYGYTF
d_gene: -; j_gene: TRBJ2-7; v_gene: TRBV2; abundance: -; CDR3nt: TGTGCCAGCAGTGACCCGACAGGATACGAGCAGTACTTC; CDR3aa: CASSDPTGYEQYF
d_gene: -; j_gene: TRBJ2-1; v_gene: TRBV9; abundance: -; CDR3nt: TGTGCCAGCAGCGTAGCTACTCGCGGGACTTACAATGAGCAGTTCTTC; CDR3aa: CASSVATRGTYNEQFF
d_gene: -; j_gene: TRBJ1-2; v_gene: TRBV12-2; abundance: -; CDR3nt: TGTGCAAGTCACGTAACCCCGACGTGGGGCTATGGCTACACCTTC; CDR3aa: CASHVTPTWGYGYTF
d_gene: -; j_gene: TRBJ1-6; v_gene: TRBV9; abundance: few; CDR3nt: TGTGCCAGCAGCGTAGTGGGCAGGGGTGGCTCACCCCTCCACTTT; CDR3aa: CASSVVGRGGSPLHF
d_gene: -; j_gene: TRBJ2-2; v_gene: TRBV2; abundance: -; CDR3nt: TGTGCCAGCAGTGAAACGGGGATATCAGGCACCGGGGAGCTGTTTTTT; CDR3aa: CASSETGISGTGELFF
d_gene: TRBD1; j_gene: TRBJ2-1; v_gene: TRBV11-2; abundance: -; CDR3nt: TGTGCCAGCACGGGACAGGGGCGCTACAATGAGCAGTTCTTC; CDR3aa: CASTGQGRYNEQFF
d_gene: TRBD1; j_gene: TRBJ2-1; v_gene: TRBV4-1; abundance: -; CDR3nt: TGCGCCAGCAGCCAAGTTAGGACAGGGGACAAGCAGTTCTTC; CDR3aa: CASSQVRTGDKQFF
d_gene: -; j_gene: TRBJ2-1; v_gene: TRBV18; abundance: -; CDR3nt: TGTGCCAGCTCACCACCGAGGGACAATGAGCAGTTCTTC; CDR3aa: CASSPPRDNEQFF
d_gene: -; j_gene: TRBJ1-2; v_gene: TRBV19; abundance: -; CDR3nt: TGTGCCAGTAGTAATCTGGATAACTATGGCTACACCTTC; CDR3aa: CASSNLDNYGYTF
d_gene: -; j_gene: TRBJ1-5; v_gene: TRBV4-1; abundance: -; CDR3nt: TGCGCCAGCAGCCAAAAGGACGGCACCAATCAGCCCCAGCATTTT; CDR3aa: CASSQKDGTNQPQHF
d_gene: -; j_gene: TRBJ1-5; v_gene: TRBV6-6; abundance: -; CDR3nt: TGTGCCAGCAGCCCCGCCGCTCAGCCCCAGCATTTT; CDR3aa: CASSPAAQPQHF
d_gene: TRBD1; j_gene: TRBJ2-1; v_gene: TRBV6-5; abundance: -; CDR3nt: TGTGCCAGCAGGCATGGACAGGGGGTTTTCTATGAGCAGTTCTTC; CDR3aa: CASRHGQGVFYEQFF
d_gene: -; j_gene: TRBJ1-1; v_gene: TRBV12-5; abundance: -; CDR3nt: TGTGCTAGTGGTTTGGTTCTCAGATCAAACACTGAAGCTTTCTTT; CDR3aa: CASGLVLRSNTEAFF
d_gene: TRBD2; j_gene: TRBJ2-1; v_gene: TRBV27; abundance: -; CDR3nt: TGTGCCAGCAGTTCCCATAGCGGGAGGGCCATCAATGAGCAGTTCTTC; CDR3aa: CASSSHSGRAINEQFF
d_gene: -; j_gene: TRBJ1-2; v_gene: TRBV11-2; abundance: -; CDR3nt: TGTGCCAGCAGCTTACCAAGGGGGGTAGCTAACTATGGCTACACCTTC; CDR3aa: CASSLPRGVANYGYTF
d_gene: -; j_gene: TRBJ1-2; v_gene: TRBV5-1; abundance: -; CDR3nt: TGCGCCAGCAGCTCTATGGACAGACCCTATGGCTACACCTTC; CDR3aa: CASSSMDRPYGYTF
d_gene: -; j_gene: TRBJ1-1; v_gene: TRBV2; abundance: -; CDR3nt: TGTGCCAGCAGTTGGGGTGGCACTGAAGCTTTCTTT; CDR3aa: CASSWGGTEAFF
d_gene: -; j_gene: TRBJ1-1; v_gene: TRBV4-1; abundance: few; CDR3nt: TGCGCCAGCGGGCTCTCGGGCCACACTGAAGCTTTCTTT; CDR3aa: CASGLSGHTEAFF
d_gene: -; j_gene: TRBJ2-6; v_gene: TRBV7-9; abundance: -; CDR3nt: TGTGCCAGCAGCTTACGCGACATAGGGGCCAACGTCCTGACTTTC; CDR3aa: CASSLRDIGANVLTF
d_gene: -; j_gene: TRBJ2-7; v_gene: TRBV27; abundance: -; CDR3nt: TGTGCCAGCAGTTTAACAGGTTCGTCCTACGAGCAGTACTTC; CDR3aa: CASSLTGSSYEQYF
d_gene: -; j_gene: TRBJ2-7; v_gene: TRBV15; abundance: -; CDR3nt: TGTGCCACCAGCAGCGAAACCCTGGCGGGCGAGGTCCCCTACGAGCAGTACTTC; CDR3aa: CATSSETLAGEVPYEQYF
d_gene: -; j_gene: TRBJ2-1; v_gene: TRBV2; abundance: -; CDR3nt: TGTGCCACCCCGAGCTCCTACAATGAGCAGTTCTTC; CDR3aa: CATPSSYNEQFF
d_gene: TRBD1; j_gene: TRBJ2-7; v_gene: TRBV7-9; abundance: -; CDR3nt: TGTGCCAGCAGCACGGACAGGGGATTGTACGAGCAGTACTTC; CDR3aa: CASSTDRGLYEQYF
d_gene: -; j_gene: TRBJ2-2; v_gene: TRBV6-6; abundance: -; CDR3nt: TGTGCCAGCAGTTACTTCTTAGGGTCTGGAACCGGGGAGCTGTTTTTT; CDR3aa: CASSYFLGSGTGELFF
d_gene: -; j_gene: TRBJ1-6; v_gene: TRBV30; abundance: -; CDR3nt: TGTGCCTGGAGTGTAGACAGATTCCTCCACTTT; CDR3aa: CAWSVDRFLHF
d_gene: TRBD1; j_gene: TRBJ2-7; v_gene: TRBV4-1; abundance: -; CDR3nt: TGCGCCAGCAGCCAAGTGGCAGGGGGCGAGCAGTACTTC; CDR3aa: CASSQVAGGEQYF
d_gene: -; j_gene: TRBJ1-1; v_gene: TRBV10-1; abundance: -; CDR3nt: TGCGCCAGCAGTGATGGACAGCTGAACACTGAAGCTTTCTTT; CDR3aa: CASSDGQLNTEAFF
d_gene: TRBD1; j_gene: TRBJ1-1; v_gene: TRBV5-4; abundance: once; CDR3nt: TGTGCCAGCAGCTTGGGGACAGGGGGTAACACTGAAGCTTTCTTT; CDR3aa: CASSLGTGGNTEAFF
d_gene: -; j_gene: TRBJ2-7; v_gene: TRBV6-4; abundance: -; CDR3nt: TGTGCCAGCAGTGACACGGAGACAGCTAGGCTGTACTTC; CDR3aa: CASSDTETARLYF
d_gene: -; j_gene: TRBJ1-2; v_gene: TRBV15; abundance: once; CDR3nt: TGTGCCACCAGCAGAGACAAGGGGCCCCATGGCTACACCTTC; CDR3aa: CATSRDKGPHGYTF
d_gene: -; j_gene: TRBJ2-2; v_gene: TRBV6-5; abundance: -; CDR3nt: TGTGCCAGCAGTGGAACAGGGCACACCGGGGAGCTGTTTTTT; CDR3aa: CASSGTGHTGELFF
d_gene: TRBD1; j_gene: TRBJ2-7; v_gene: TRBV2; abundance: -; CDR3nt: TGTGCCAGCAACCTTGGGACAGCCTACGAGCAGTACTTC; CDR3aa: CASNLGTAYEQYF
d_gene: -; j_gene: TRBJ2-1; v_gene: TRBV6-4; abundance: -; CDR3nt: TGTGCCAGCAGTGACTCCTTAGGGGGGTACAATGAGCAGTTCTTC; CDR3aa: CASSDSLGGYNEQFF
d_gene: -; j_gene: TRBJ1-1; v_gene: TRBV10-3; abundance: once; CDR3nt: TGTGCCATCAGTGAGATTGGGCAGGAGATGAACACTGAAGCTTTCTTT; CDR3aa: CAISEIGQEMNTEAFF
d_gene: TRBD2; j_gene: TRBJ2-2; v_gene: TRBV6-6; abundance: -; CDR3nt: TGTGCCAGCAGCGACCTCCCTAGCGGGGAGGTCGGGGAGCTGTTTTTT; CDR3aa: CASSDLPSGEVGELFF
d_gene: -; j_gene: TRBJ1-5; v_gene: TRBV9; abundance: few; CDR3nt: TGTGCCAGCAGCGTAACGGCAAATCAGCCCCAGCATTTT; CDR3aa: CASSVTANQPQHF
d_gene: TRBD1; j_gene: TRBJ2-1; v_gene: TRBV11-1; abundance: -; CDR3nt: TGTGCCAGCAGCTTTTGGGACAGGGGCAGCTCCTACAATGAGCAGTTCTTC; CDR3aa: CASSFWDRGSSYNEQFF
d_gene: -; j_gene: TRBJ2-1; v_gene: TRBV5-1; abundance: -; CDR3nt: TGCGCCAGCAGCTTGAGGCGGGACAATGAGCAGTTCTTC; CDR3aa: CASSLRRDNEQFF
d_gene: -; j_gene: TRBJ2-5; v_gene: TRBV6-6; abundance: -; CDR3nt: TGTGCCAGCAGTTACTCCGCGTGGGAGCCCCAAGAGACCCAGTACTTC; CDR3aa: CASSYSAWEPQETQYF
d_gene: TRBD1; j_gene: TRBJ2-7; v_gene: TRBV15; abundance: once; CDR3nt: TGTGCCACCAGCAGGGAACCTGGACAGGCCTACGAGCAGTACTTC; CDR3aa: CATSREPGQAYEQYF
d_gene: -; j_gene: TRBJ1-5; v_gene: TRBV19; abundance: -; CDR3nt: TGTGCCAGTAGTATTCGGGATAGCAATCAGCCCCAGCATTTT; CDR3aa: CASSIRDSNQPQHF
d_gene: -; j_gene: TRBJ2-3; v_gene: TRBV2; abundance: -; CDR3nt: TGTGCCAGCAGTGAAACCACAGATACGCAGTATTTT; CDR3aa: CASSETTDTQYF
d_gene: TRBD2; j_gene: TRBJ2-7; v_gene: TRBV11-2; abundance: -; CDR3nt: TGTGCCAGCAGCTTTTCTAGCGGGAGAGGGCTCTACGAGCAGTACTTC; CDR3aa: CASSFSSGRGLYEQYF